A selection of T cell receptor beta chains follows, all from one sample in a study of OX40 agonist ivuxolimab in advanced cancers. Libraries were prepared by immunoSEQ multiplex PCR; TCRdb keeps only in-frame clonotypes and omits some of them. The sample carries about 70,000 clones, about nine tenths recorded once. Sample: CD4+ or CD8+ T cells sorted from blood, taken in a trial of the OX40 agonist ivuxolimab. The receptors stem from an adult with an advanced solid tumor such as melanoma, head and neck, liver or kidney cancer. Both conserved end residues are part of each CDR3. Fields, in order: J gene, V gene, CDR3 protein.

>TRBJ1-1|TRBV30
CAWSRAGSRTFF
>TRBJ2-7|TRBV10-3
CAHGGGSSYEQYF
>TRBJ2-6|TRBV19
CASSSGANVLTF
>TRBJ2-6|TRBV18
CASSPLPGRESSGANVLTF
>TRBJ2-3|TRBV30
CAWSGGQATTDTQYF
>TRBJ2-7|TRBV7-9
CASSLPRVEQYF
>TRBJ1-3|TRBV7-8
CASSGRGITGNTIYF
>TRBJ2-1|TRBV2
CASSRDTLGEQFF
>TRBJ2-7|TRBV19
CASSMWNKVYEQYF
>TRBJ1-5|TRBV5-6
CASIRFRDSQRQPQHF
>TRBJ2-7|TRBV6-5
CASSFRDRGLEQYF
>TRBJ1-1|TRBV19
CASSTGGAPEAFF
>TRBJ2-7|TRBV9
CASSVTPGGEQYF
>TRBJ1-1|TRBV18
CASQQGGDTEAFF
>TRBJ1-2|TRBV5-1
CASTPSGGGYGYTF
>TRBJ1-5|TRBV2
CASSELQGDNQPQHF
>TRBJ2-3|TRBV15
CATSRRLPISTDTQYF
>TRBJ2-5|TRBV5-6
CASSFGQETQYF
>TRBJ2-7|TRBV7-7
CASSLDDRGGREQYF
>TRBJ2-6|TRBV18
CASSPRGAGGSGANVLTF
>TRBJ1-5|TRBV28
CASSLGQAPYSNQPQHF
>TRBJ1-5|TRBV19
CASSIDPGDQPQHF
>TRBJ2-7|TRBV30
CAWRGGSSYEQYF
>TRBJ1-5|TRBV5-5
CASSRDSNQPQHF
>TRBJ1-2|TRBV6-5
CASSTGSTYGYTF
>TRBJ1-1|TRBV7-3
CASSPGLNTEAFF
>TRBJ1-1|TRBV7-3
CASSDFSTEAFF
>TRBJ2-1|TRBV28
CASSLYPGLAQPFSYNEQFF
>TRBJ2-2|TRBV5-4
CASSAGGGNTGELFF
>TRBJ2-1|TRBV10-3
CAISSSPGLDRGSYNEQFF
>TRBJ2-1|TRBV6-1
CASRRREGYNEQFF
>TRBJ1-5|TRBV19
CASSWRLNQPQHF
>TRBJ2-7|TRBV27
CASIPHRGGEQYF
>TRBJ2-7|TRBV4-1
CASSRGNEQYF
>TRBJ1-3|TRBV28
CASTLGGNSGNTIYF
>TRBJ1-1|TRBV30
CAWSAGAMNTEAFF